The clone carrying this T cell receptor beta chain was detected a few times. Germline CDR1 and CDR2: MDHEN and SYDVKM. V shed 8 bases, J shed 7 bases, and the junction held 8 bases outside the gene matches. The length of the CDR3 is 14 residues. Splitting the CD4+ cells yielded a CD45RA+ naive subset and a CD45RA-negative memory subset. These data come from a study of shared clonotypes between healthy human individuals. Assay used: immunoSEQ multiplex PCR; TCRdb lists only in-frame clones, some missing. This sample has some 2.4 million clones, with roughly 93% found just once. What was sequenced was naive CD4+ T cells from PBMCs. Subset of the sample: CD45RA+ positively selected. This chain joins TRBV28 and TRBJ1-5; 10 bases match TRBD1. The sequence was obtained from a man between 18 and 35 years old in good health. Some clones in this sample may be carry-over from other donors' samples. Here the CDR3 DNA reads TGTGCCAGCCTGCTCGGACAGGGGGGACAGCCCCAGCATTTT. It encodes CASLLGQGGQPQHF.